The entry below gives a single T cell receptor beta chain sequence along with its context. The source of the sample is a study of blood T cell repertoires in COVID-19. Study as a whole: Sites in the United States, Italy and Spain provided acute and convalescent COVID-19 samples.

CDR1 and CDR2 (germline): MGHRA, YSYEKL. V lost 4 bases and J 5 bases, leaving 15 bases between the germline ends. This CDR3 is built from 15 residues. Using immunoSEQ multiplex PCR, the repertoire was profiled, and TCRdb retains in-frame clones only, with some absent. The profile shows tens of thousands of clones, 85% of them singletons. The chain uses TRBV4-1 and TRBJ1-5, with D possibly matching TRBD1 (5 bases). The sample comprised peripheral blood. The receptor comes from a man in his 60s with acute or convalescent COVID-19. CDR3 residues: CASSRAGVRDQPQHF. The DNA for the CDR3 is TGCGCCAGCAGCCGCGCGGGGGTCCGGGATCAGCCCCAGCATTTT.